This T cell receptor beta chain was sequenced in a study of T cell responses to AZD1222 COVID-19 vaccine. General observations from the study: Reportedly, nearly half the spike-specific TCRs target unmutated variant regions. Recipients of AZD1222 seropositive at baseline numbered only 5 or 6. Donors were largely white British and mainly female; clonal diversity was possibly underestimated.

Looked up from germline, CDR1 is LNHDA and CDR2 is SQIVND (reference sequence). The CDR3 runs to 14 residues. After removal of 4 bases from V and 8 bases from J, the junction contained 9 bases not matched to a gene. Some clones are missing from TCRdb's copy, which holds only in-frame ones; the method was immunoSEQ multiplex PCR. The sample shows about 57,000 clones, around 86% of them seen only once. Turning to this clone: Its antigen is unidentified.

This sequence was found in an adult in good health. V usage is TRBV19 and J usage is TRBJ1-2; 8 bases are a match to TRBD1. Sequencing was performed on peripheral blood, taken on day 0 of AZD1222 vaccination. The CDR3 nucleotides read TGTGCCAGTAGTAACCTGGTGGGACAGGTCGGCTACACCTTC. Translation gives CASSNLVGQVGYTF.